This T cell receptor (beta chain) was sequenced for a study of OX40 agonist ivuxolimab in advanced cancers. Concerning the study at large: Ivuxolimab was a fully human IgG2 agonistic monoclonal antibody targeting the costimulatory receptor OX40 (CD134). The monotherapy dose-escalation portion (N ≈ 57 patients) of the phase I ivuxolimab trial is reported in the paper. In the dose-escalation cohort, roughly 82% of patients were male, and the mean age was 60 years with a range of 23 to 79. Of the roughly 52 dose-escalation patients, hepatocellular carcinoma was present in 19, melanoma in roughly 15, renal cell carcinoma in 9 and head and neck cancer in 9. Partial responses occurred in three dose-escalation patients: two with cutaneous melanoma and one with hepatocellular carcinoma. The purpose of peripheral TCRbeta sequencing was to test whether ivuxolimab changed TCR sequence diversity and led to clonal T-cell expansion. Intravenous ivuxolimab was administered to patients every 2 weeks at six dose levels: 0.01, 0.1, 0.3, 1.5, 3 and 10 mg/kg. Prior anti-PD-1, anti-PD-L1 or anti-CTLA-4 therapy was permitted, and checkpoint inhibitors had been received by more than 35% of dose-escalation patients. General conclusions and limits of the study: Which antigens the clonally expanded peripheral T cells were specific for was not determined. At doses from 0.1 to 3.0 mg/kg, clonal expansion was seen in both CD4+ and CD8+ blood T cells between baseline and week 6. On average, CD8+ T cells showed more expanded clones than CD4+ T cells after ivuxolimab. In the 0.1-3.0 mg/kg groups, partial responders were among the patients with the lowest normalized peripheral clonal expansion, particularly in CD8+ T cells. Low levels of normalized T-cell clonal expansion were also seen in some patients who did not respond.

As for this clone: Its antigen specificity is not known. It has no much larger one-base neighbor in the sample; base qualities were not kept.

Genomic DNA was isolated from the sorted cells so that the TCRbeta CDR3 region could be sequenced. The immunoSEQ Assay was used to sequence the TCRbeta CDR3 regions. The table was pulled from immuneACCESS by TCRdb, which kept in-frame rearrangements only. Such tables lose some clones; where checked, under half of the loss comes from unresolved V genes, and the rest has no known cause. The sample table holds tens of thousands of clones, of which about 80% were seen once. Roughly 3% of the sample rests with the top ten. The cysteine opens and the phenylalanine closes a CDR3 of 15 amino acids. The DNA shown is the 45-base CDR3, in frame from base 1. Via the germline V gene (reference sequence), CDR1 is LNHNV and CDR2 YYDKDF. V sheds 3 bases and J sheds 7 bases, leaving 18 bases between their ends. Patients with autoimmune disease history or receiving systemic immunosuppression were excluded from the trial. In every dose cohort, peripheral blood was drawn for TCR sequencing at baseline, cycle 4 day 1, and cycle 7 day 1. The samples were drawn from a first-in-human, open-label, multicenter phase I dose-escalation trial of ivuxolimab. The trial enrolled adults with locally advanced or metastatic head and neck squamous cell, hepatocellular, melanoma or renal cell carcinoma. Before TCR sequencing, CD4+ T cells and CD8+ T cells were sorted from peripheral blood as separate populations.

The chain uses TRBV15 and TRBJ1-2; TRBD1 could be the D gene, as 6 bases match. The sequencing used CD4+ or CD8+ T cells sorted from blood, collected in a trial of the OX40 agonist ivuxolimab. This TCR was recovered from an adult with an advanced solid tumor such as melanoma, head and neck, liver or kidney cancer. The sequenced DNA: TGTGCCACCAGCAGGGAGGGGGGGCGAAATCGTGGCTACACCTTC. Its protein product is CATSREGGRNRGYTF.